The 25 T cell receptor beta chains below come from one sample, sequenced in a study of T cell changes during pregnancy in multiple sclerosis. Only in-frame clones appear in the TCRdb table, and some are missing; sequencing was by immunoSEQ multiplex PCR. The sample includes around 69,000 clones, approximately 94% of them seen just once. Sequenced here: peripheral blood, sampled in the second trimester of pregnancy. The receptors derive from a female donor in good health, enrolled as a control in a pregnancy study.

The genes are TRBV6-1 and TRBJ1-5; no clear D gene. In germline, CDR1 is MNHNS, CDR2 SASEGT. The CDR3 length is 15 residues. Deletions cut 2 bases from V and 3 bases from J, with 11 bases between. This chain's CDR3 is CASSESLQYNQPQHF. The CDR3 bases are TGTGCCAGCAGTGAATCTCTCCAGTACAATCAGCCCCAGCATTTT.

This chain links TRBV4-2 with TRBJ2-2, with a weak D call TRBD1 (8 bases). The CDR3 extends over 16 amino acids. CDR1 LGHNA and CDR2 YNFKEQ come from the germline V gene. V was shortened by 0 bases and J by 5 bases, with 13 bases between the two germline ends. CDR3 DNA: TGTGCCAGCAGCCAAGACCACAGGGGGGGAACCGGGGAGCTGTTTTTT. This codes for CASSQDHRGGTGELFF.

J is TRBJ1-2 and V is TRBV5-6, with 7 bases fitting TRBD1. The germline V gene has CDR1 SGHDT and CDR2 YYEEEE. After removal of 0 bases from V and 4 bases from J, the junction contained 9 bases not matched to a gene. This CDR3 is built from 16 residues. CDR3 protein: CASSLGQTTGSYGYTF. CDR3 in DNA: TGTGCCAGCAGCTTGGGCCAAACGACAGGGAGCTATGGCTACACCTTC.

The rearrangement links TRBV27 to TRBJ2-7; tentative D call: TRBD1 (6 bases). V dropped 6 bases and J dropped 3 bases, with 18 bases sitting between them. CDR1 and CDR2 from the germline V gene are MNHEY and SMNVEV (reference sequence). The CDR3 has 15 residues. The chain's CDR3 is CASSPSDSGDYEQYF. Here the CDR3 DNA reads TGTGCCAGCAGCCCCTCGGACAGTGGGGACTACGAGCAGTACTTC.

This chain uses TRBV6-5 with TRBJ1-4; possible D gene TRBD1, 6 bases. CDR1 is MNHEY, CDR2 SVGAGI, per germline. This CDR3 has 15 amino acids. V was shortened by 2 bases and J by 12 bases, with 19 bases between the two germline ends. In DNA, the CDR3 is TGTGCCAGCAGTTACAACCAGGGGCCGCAGGGAGAACTGTTTTTT. This codes for CASSYNQGPQGELFF.

The rearrangement uses TRBV9 and TRBJ2-3, with D possibly matching TRBD1 (6 bases). CDR3 length equals 13 residues. The germline gives CDR1 SGDLS, CDR2 YYNGEE. Trimming stripped 0 bases from V and 6 bases from J, with 8 bases between. The CDR3 here is CASSVGGRDTQYF. The DNA of the CDR3 is TGTGCCAGCAGCGTAGGGGGGCGGGATACGCAGTATTTT.

J is TRBJ1-5 and V is TRBV13; weak D call: TRBD1 (5 bases). V was clipped by 0 bases and J by 6 bases, with 12 bases between them. This CDR3 comprises 15 residues. Germline values: CDR1 PRHDT, CDR2 FYEKMQ (reference sequence). The CDR3 coding sequence is TGTGCCAGCAGCTTAGGAGTTAGGGGAGGTCAGCCCCAGCATTTT. This sequence encodes CASSLGVRGGQPQHF.

V usage is TRBV25-1 and J usage is TRBJ2-1, with 11 bases that match TRBD2. The J segment lost 3 bases and the V segment lost 4 bases, leaving 8 bases of the junction unmatched. Germline assignment: CDR1 MGHDK and CDR2 SYGVNS. This CDR3 has 17 amino acids. DNA of the CDR3: TGTGCCAGCAGTGTGAGACTAGCGGGGAAAATCTACAATGAGCAGTTCTTC. Protein sequence: CASSVRLAGKIYNEQFF.

The V gene is TRBV28, the J gene TRBJ1-6, with TRBD1 as a possible D gene (5 bases). CDR1 MDHEN and CDR2 SYDVKM come from the germline V gene. The CDR3 spans 17 residues. Between the trimmed V and J ends, which lost 8 bases and 0 bases, there was a span of 17 bases. CDR3 in DNA: TGTGCCAGCCTGGGGGGAGGGGCCGACTCCTATAATTCACCCCTCCACTTT. This gives the protein CASLGGGADSYNSPLHF.

The rearrangement joins TRBV4-3 to TRBJ1-4; the D gene is possibly TRBD1 (5 bases). CDR1 is LGHNA, CDR2 YSLEER, per germline. The CDR3 is made up of 15 amino acids. Trimming left V 3 bases short and J 5 bases short, with 13 bases between. CDR3 DNA sequence: TGCGCCAGCAGCCAGGAAGACAGTCCCAATGAAAAACTGTTTTTT. It codes for CASSQEDSPNEKLFF.

The rearrangement joins TRBV11-1 to TRBJ1-1; TRBD1 is a possible D gene (6 bases). The CDR3 spans 16 residues. Trimming pared 6 bases from V and 6 bases from J, leaving 23 bases between. CDR1 and CDR2 from the germline V gene are SGHAT and FQDESV (reference sequence). The CDR3 protein is CASRNSARGAGAEAFF. CDR3 DNA: TGTGCCAGCAGAAACAGTGCTCGGGGGGCCGGAGCTGAAGCTTTCTTT.

The chain has TRBV18 and TRBJ2-2; no clear D gene. V dropped 6 bases and J dropped 1 base, with 9 bases sitting between them. Germline lookup yields CDR1 KGHSH and CDR2 LQKENI. CDR3 length: 14 residues. CDR3 DNA sequence: TGTGCCAGCTCCTGGGCGTTGAACACCGGGGAGCTGTTTTTT. Translated: CASSWALNTGELFF.

V is TRBV5-4 and J is TRBJ1-2; D might be TRBD1 (5 bases). Trimming stripped 3 bases from V and 0 bases from J, with 9 bases between. CDR1 is SGHNT and CDR2 is YYREEE in the germline V gene (reference sequence). The CDR3 has 14 amino acids. In DNA form, the CDR3 reads TGTGCCAGCAGCTCACAGGCAGCTAACTATGGCTACACCTTC. It encodes CASSSQAANYGYTF.

This chain links TRBV7-2 with TRBJ1-5, with 8 bases identical to TRBD1. V was pared by 3 bases and J by 4 bases, with 5 bases of the junction left unmatched. Germline CDR1 SGHTA, CDR2 FQGNSA. The CDR3 is 15 amino acids. The CDR3 bases are TGTGCCAGCAGCTTTCAGACAGGGGCTAATCAGCCCCAGCATTTT. It translates to CASSFQTGANQPQHF.

The V and J genes are TRBV4-3 and TRBJ1-6; D perhaps matches TRBD1 (6 bases). Trimming took off 3 bases at V and 10 bases at J, with 16 bases between the two ends. From germline, CDR1 is LGHNA and CDR2 YSLEER. The CDR3 runs 15 residues. CDR3 protein: CASSQGGGQESPLHF. DNA for the CDR3: TGCGCCAGCAGCCAGGGCGGGGGGCAGGAATCACCCCTCCACTTT.

CDR3 DNA sequence: TGTGCCAGCAGCGTTGAGGTGAACACTGAAGCTTTCTTT. Translating gives CASSVEVNTEAFF. The chain uses TRBV6-5 and TRBJ1-1; no clear D. Trimming pared 6 bases from V and 0 bases from J, leaving 8 bases between. Germline V gene data show CDR1 as MNHEY and CDR2 as SVGAGI. This CDR3 contains 13 residues.

This chain uses TRBV11-2 with TRBJ1-2; 8 nucleotides match TRBD1. There are 15 residues in the CDR3. Looked up from germline, CDR1 is SGHAT and CDR2 is FQNNGV. The J segment lost 5 bases and the V segment lost 3 bases, leaving 8 bases of the junction unmatched. This CDR3 is CASSFDRGGIYGYTF. CDR3 in DNA: TGTGCCAGCAGCTTCGACAGGGGCGGGATATATGGCTACACCTTC.

The chain couples TRBV6-6 to TRBJ1-2, with a weak D call TRBD1 (5 bases). This CDR3 has 14 residues. CDR1 MNHNY and CDR2 SVGAGI come from the germline V gene (reference sequence). The V and J ends lost 7 bases and 2 bases respectively, with 14 bases between them. In DNA form, the CDR3 reads TGTGCCAGCACCAAAGGGGCAGGGAACTATGGCTACACCTTC. Its protein is CASTKGAGNYGYTF.

The chain recombines TRBV4-2 with TRBJ1-2; 9 nucleotides align to TRBD1. V trimming: 6 bases; J trimming: 6 bases; junction bases outside the gene matches: 5. Germline-derived CDR1 and CDR2 are LGHNA and YNFKEQ. The CDR3 runs 13 residues. The CDR3 spells CASRRQGGDGYTF. CDR3 bases: TGTGCCAGCAGACGACAGGGGGGGGATGGCTACACCTTC.

This clone was recorded a few times. This rearrangement joins TRBV9 to TRBJ1-2; D unresolved. The V end lost 3 bases, the J end lost 8 bases, and 11 bases lay between the germline ends. Germline CDR1 and CDR2: SGDLS and YYNGEE. This CDR3 contains 12 residues. The CDR3 nucleotides read TGTGCCAGCAGCGCTTCAATGGGCGGCTACACCTTC. Amino acid sequence: CASSASMGGYTF.

The rearrangement uses TRBV4-3 and TRBJ2-3; 9 bases align to TRBD2. CDR1 LGHNA and CDR2 YSLEER come from the germline V gene. V lost 1 base to trimming and J lost 5 bases; unmatched junction nucleotides: 7. The CDR3 contains 16 residues. The CDR3 is CASSQGSSGAGDTQYF. The CDR3, as DNA: TGCGCCAGCAGCCAAGGCTCTAGCGGGGCTGGAGATACGCAGTATTTT.

The V and J genes are TRBV6-1 and TRBJ2-5, with TRBD2 matching over 11 bases. V dropped 4 bases and J dropped 1; count of bases not matched to a gene: 11. Per germline, CDR1 MNHNS and CDR2 SASEGT. The length of the CDR3 is 18 residues. The CDR3 loop is CASSVSASGGPTQETQYF. Written as DNA, the CDR3 is TGTGCCAGCAGTGTTTCGGCTAGCGGGGGGCCTACCCAAGAGACCCAGTACTTC.

Only a few counts were recorded for this clone. This sequence joins TRBV9 and TRBJ1-5; D gene uncertain. Deletions cut 3 bases from V and 4 bases from J, with 8 bases between. CDR1 is SGDLS and CDR2 is YYNGEE in the germline V gene. This CDR3 contains 13 residues. CDR3 sequence reads: CASSGDGNQPQHF. As DNA, the CDR3 is TGTGCCAGCAGCGGCGACGGGAATCAGCCCCAGCATTTT.

The chain couples TRBV7-6 to TRBJ2-2, with TRBD1 as a possible D gene (6 bases). The CDR3 contains 14 residues. CDR1 and CDR2 (germline): SGHVS, FNYEAQ. V lost 4 bases, J lost 1 base, and 7 bases lay in between. DNA for the CDR3: TGTGCCAGCAGCTGGGGACAGAACACCGGGGAGCTGTTTTTT. Its protein is CASSWGQNTGELFF.

The chain employs TRBV11-2 and TRBJ2-5; weak D call: TRBD2 (5 bases). The V end lost 3 bases, the J end lost 2 bases, and 10 bases lay between the germline ends. The CDR3 sequence is 14 residues long. CDR1 SGHAT and CDR2 FQNNGV come from the germline V gene. CDR3 sequence: CASSLSGPQETQYF. The CDR3 DNA is TGTGCCAGCAGCTTGAGCGGTCCACAAGAGACCCAGTACTTC.